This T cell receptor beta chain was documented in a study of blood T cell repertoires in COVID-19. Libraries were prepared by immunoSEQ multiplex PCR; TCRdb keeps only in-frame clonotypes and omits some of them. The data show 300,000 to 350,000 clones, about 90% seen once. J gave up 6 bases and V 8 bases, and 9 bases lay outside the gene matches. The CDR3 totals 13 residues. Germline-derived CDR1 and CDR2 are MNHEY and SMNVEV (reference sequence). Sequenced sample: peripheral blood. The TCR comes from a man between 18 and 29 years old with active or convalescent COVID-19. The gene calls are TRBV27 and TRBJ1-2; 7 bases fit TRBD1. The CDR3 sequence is CASGWDSTDGYTF. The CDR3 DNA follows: TGTGCCAGCGGCTGGGACAGCACGGATGGCTACACCTTC.